This passage covers 2 T cell receptor beta chains from one sample sequenced in a study of shared T cell receptors in the human thymus. Repertoires were generated with immunoSEQ multiplex PCR, while TCRdb's copy carries only in-frame clones and drops some. The sample holds 640,000 or so clones, 87% seen once. The data also belong to a second study, concerning human thymus T cells.

The material sequenced was thymocytes. All receptors derive from a boy less than two years old with a congenital heart defect.

There are a few counts of this clone. The CDR3 DNA follows: TGCGCCAGCAGCCAAGATCAGGTAGGGGCAACCTACGAGCAGTACTTC. This encodes CASSQDQVGATYEQYF. The chain employs TRBV4-3 and TRBJ2-7; possible D gene TRBD1, 5 bases. Germline lookup yields CDR1 LGHNA and CDR2 YSLEER. With 0 bases removed from V and 2 bases from J, the gap between germline ends came to 14 bases. The CDR3 covers 16 residues.

A single count supports this clone. V is TRBV9 and J is TRBJ2-5; 11 bases match TRBD2. The CDR3 runs to 16 residues. The germline V gene has CDR1 SGDLS and CDR2 YYNGEE. V trimming: 3 bases; J trimming: 4 bases; junction bases outside the gene matches: 8. The CDR3 is CASSAGTSGSSETQYF. As DNA, the CDR3 is TGTGCCAGCAGCGCGGGGACTAGCGGTTCCTCAGAGACCCAGTACTTC.